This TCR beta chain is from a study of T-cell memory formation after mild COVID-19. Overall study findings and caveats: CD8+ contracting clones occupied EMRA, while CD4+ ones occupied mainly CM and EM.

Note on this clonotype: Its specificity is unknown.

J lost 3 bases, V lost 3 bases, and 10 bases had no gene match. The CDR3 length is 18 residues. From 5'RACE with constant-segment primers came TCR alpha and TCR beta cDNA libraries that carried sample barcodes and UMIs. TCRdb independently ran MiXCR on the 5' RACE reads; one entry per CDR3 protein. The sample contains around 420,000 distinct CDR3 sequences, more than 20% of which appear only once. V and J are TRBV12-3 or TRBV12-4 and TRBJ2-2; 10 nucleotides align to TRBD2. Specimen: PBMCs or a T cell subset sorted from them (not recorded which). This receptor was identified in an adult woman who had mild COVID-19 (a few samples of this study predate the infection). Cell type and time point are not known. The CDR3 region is CASSFWPLAGVDTGELFF. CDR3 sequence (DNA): TGTGCCAGCAGTTTTTGGCCCCTAGCGGGAGTCGACACCGGGGAGCTGTTTTTT.